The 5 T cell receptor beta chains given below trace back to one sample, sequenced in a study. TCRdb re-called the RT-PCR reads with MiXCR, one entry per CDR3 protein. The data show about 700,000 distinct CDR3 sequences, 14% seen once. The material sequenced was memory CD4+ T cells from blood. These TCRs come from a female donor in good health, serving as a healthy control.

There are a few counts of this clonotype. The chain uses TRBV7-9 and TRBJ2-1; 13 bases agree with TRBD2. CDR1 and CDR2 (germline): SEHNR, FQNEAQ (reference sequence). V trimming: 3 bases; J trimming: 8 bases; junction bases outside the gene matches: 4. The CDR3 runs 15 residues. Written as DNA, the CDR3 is TGTGCCAGCAGCTTCGGACTAGCGGGAGTCGATGAGCAGTTCTTC. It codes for CASSFGLAGVDEQFF.

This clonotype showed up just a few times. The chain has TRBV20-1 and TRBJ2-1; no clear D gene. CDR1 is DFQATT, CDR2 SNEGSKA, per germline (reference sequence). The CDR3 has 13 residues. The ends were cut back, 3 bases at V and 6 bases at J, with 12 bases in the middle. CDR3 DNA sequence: TGCAGTGCTAGGAATTCCGGCCGCAATGAGCAGTTCTTC. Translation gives CSARNSGRNEQFF.

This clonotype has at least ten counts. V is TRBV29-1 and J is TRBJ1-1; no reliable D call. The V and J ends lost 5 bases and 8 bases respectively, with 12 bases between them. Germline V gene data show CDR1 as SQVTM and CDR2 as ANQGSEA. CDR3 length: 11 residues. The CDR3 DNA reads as TGCAGCGTTAAGGAGCAGAACGAAGCTTTCTTT. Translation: CSVKEQNEAFF.

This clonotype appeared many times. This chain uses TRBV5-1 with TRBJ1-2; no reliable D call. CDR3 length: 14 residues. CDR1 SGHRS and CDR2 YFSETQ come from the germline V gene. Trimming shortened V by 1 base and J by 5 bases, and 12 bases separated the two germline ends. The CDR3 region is CASSLQPTTYGYTF. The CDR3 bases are TGCGCCAGCAGCTTGCAGCCCACGACTTATGGCTACACCTTC.

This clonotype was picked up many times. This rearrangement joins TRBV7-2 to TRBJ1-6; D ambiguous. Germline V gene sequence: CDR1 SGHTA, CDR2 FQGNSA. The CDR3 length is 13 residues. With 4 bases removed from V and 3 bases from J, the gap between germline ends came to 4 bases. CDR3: CASSSNYNSPLHF. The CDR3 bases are TGTGCCAGCAGCTCCAACTATAATTCACCCCTCCACTTT.